The subject of this entry is one TCR beta chain. Its matching antigen is unknown. This sample stems from a study of cytomegalovirus exposure and HLA in healthy donors. Study at large: Earlier results showed roughly 120 million unique TCR beta sequences derived from 150 million to 200 million T cells. The study's early data release held around 85 million unique TCRs from HLA-typed donors.

Primers included in the PCR were 60 Vbeta and 13 Jbeta primers. Method: immunoSEQ multiplex PCR; TCRdb's copy keeps in-frame clones and lacks some. The data hold about 62,000 clones, with more than 70% observed a single time. Study findings and constraints: In a later analysis, roughly 17,000 TCR beta sequences were associated with HLA alleles at 0.05 false discovery rate. CMV serostatus was the only immune exposure information that was available.

Sequences were obtained from PBMCs. This sequence was found in a man younger than 35 in good health and CMV-seronegative.

The CDR3 protein is CASSVRSSVPDTQYF. CDR3 nucleotides: TGTGCCAGCAGCGTAAGGTCCAGCGTACCCGATACGCAGTATTTT. The chain joins TRBV9 to TRBJ2-3; D call uncertain. V lost 1 base and J lost 6, with 15 bases in between. CDR1 and CDR2 (germline): SGDLS, YYNGEE. The CDR3 totals 15 residues.